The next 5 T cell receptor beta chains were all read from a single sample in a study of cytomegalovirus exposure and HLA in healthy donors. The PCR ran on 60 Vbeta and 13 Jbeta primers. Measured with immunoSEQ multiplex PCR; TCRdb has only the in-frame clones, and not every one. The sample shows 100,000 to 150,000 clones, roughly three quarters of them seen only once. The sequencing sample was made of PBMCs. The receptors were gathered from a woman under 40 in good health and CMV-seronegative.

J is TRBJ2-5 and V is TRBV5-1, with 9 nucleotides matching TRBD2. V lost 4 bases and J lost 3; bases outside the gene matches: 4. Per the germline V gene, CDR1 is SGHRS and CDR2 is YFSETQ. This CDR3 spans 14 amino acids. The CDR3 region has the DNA TGCGCCAGCAGCCGGCGGGGGGGCAAAGAGACCCAGTACTTC. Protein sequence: CASSRRGGKETQYF.

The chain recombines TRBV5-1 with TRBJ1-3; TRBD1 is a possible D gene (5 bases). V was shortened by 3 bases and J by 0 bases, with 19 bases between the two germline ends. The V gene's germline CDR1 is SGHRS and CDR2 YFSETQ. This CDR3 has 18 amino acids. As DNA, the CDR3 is TGCGCCAGCAGCTCCCCAGGGAGGCTTTTTATCTCTGGAAACACCATATATTTT. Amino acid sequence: CASSSPGRLFISGNTIYF.

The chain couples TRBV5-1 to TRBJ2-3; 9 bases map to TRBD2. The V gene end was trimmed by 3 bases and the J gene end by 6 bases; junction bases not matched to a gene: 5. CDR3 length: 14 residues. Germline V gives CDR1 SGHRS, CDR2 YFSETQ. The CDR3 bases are TGCGCCAGCAGCTCCGGGACTAGCATTGATACGCAGTATTTT. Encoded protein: CASSSGTSIDTQYF.

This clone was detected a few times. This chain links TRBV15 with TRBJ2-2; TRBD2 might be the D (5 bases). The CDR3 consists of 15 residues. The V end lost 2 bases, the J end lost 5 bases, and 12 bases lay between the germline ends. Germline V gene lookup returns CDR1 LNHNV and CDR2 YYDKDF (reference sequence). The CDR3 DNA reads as TGTGCCACCAGCAGACCGCTGGGAGAAACCGGGGAGCTGTTTTTT. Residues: CATSRPLGETGELFF.

This chain's CDR3 is CASSIALGVEAFF. Written as DNA, the CDR3 is TGTGCCAGTAGTATAGCCTTGGGAGTTGAAGCTTTCTTT. The chain is built from TRBV19 and TRBJ1-1; no firm D call. This CDR3 is built from 13 residues. Between the trimmed V and J ends, which lost 1 base and 7 bases, there was a span of 10 bases. CDR1 is LNHDA, CDR2 SQIVND, per germline (reference sequence).